One and the same sample provided the 10 T cell receptor beta chains below, sequenced in a study of T cell responses to AZD1222 COVID-19 vaccine. The repertoire was sequenced with immunoSEQ multiplex PCR; TCRdb's copy has only in-frame clones and lacks some. The sample yields 100,000 or so clones, over 75% seen once. The specimen comprised peripheral blood, sampled on day 0 of MenACWY control vaccination. The receptors originated from an adult in good health.

The V call is TRBV7-3, the J call TRBJ2-1, with D perhaps assigned TRBD1 or TRBD2 (5 bases each). With 4 bases removed from V and 6 bases from J, the gap between germline ends came to 19 bases. This CDR3 spans 16 amino acids. Germline CDR1 SGHTA, CDR2 FQGTGA. For the CDR3, the DNA is TGTGCCAGCAGCTCCCGTCCCGTCGGGGCGGGCAATGAGCAGTTCTTC. Protein: CASSSRPVGAGNEQFF.

This CDR3 reads CASSIGQGQTEAFF. The CDR3, as DNA: TGTGCCAGCAGTATCGGACAGGGACAAACTGAAGCTTTCTTT. The rearrangement links TRBV28 to TRBJ1-1, with TRBD1 matching over 8 bases. This CDR3 contains 14 residues. Germline V lookup: CDR1 MDHEN, CDR2 SYDVKM. With V trimmed by 5 bases and J by 5 bases, 7 bases remained unmatched.

CDR3 protein: CAWSVSLVRGYGYTF. CDR3 sequence (DNA): TGTGCCTGGAGTGTATCGCTCGTGAGAGGCTATGGCTACACCTTC. V gene TRBV30 combines with J gene TRBJ1-2; D gene ambiguous. V shed 0 bases and J shed 4 bases, with 15 bases lying between them. Germline CDR1 GTSNPN, CDR2 SVGIG (reference sequence). This CDR3 contains 15 residues.

The chain links TRBV14 to TRBJ2-3, with D perhaps TRBD2 (7 bases). This CDR3 comprises 16 residues. Germline V CDR1 and CDR2: SGHDN, FVKESK. V lost 7 bases and J 0 bases, leaving 17 bases between the germline ends. The CDR3 sequence is CASKGRGATSTDTQYF. The CDR3 nucleotides are TGTGCCAGCAAGGGGAGGGGGGCAACTAGCACAGATACGCAGTATTTT.

This CDR3 reads CASSPPGALQNTQYF. DNA of the CDR3: TGTGCCAGCAGCCCCCCGGGGGCTCTCCAGAATACGCAGTATTTT. The rearrangement joins TRBV25-1 to TRBJ2-3; D is perhaps TRBD1 or TRBD2 (6 bases each). The CDR3 extends over 15 amino acids. The ends were cut back, 6 bases at V and 7 bases at J, with 20 bases in the middle. The germline CDR1 and CDR2 sequences are MGHDK and SYGVNS. Together with reference TRBV25-1 and TRBJ2-3, the CDR3 gives the full variable domain: EADIYQTPRYLVIGTGKKITLECSQTMGHDKMYWYQQDPGMELHLIHYSYGVNSTEKGDLSSESTVSRIRTEHFPLTLESARPSHTSQYLCASSPPGALQNTQYFGPGTRLTVL.

Of note for this clone: This sample also contains other DNA sequences that code for the same CDR3. CDR3 residues: CASSVGEDTQYF. DNA for the CDR3: TGTGCCAGCAGCGTGGGGGAGGATACGCAGTATTTT. The chain carries TRBV9 and TRBJ2-3; D may be TRBD1 or TRBD2 (5 bases each). The V end lost 2 bases, the J end lost 6 bases, and 7 bases lay between the germline ends. CDR1 is SGDLS, CDR2 YYNGEE, per germline. This CDR3 comprises 12 residues.

This chain joins TRBV30 and TRBJ1-2, with D possibly being TRBD1 (6 bases). Trimming left V 3 bases short and J 3 bases short, with 11 bases between. This CDR3 has 13 residues. Germline V gene data show CDR1 as GTSNPN and CDR2 as SVGIG (reference sequence). CDR3 sequence (DNA): TGTGCCTGGAGCCGGGACAACGACTATGGCTACACCTTC. Translated: CAWSRDNDYGYTF.

The chain carries TRBV7-8 and TRBJ2-7, with 7 bases identical to TRBD1. The CDR3 runs to 14 residues. Germline V gene lookup returns CDR1 SGHVS and CDR2 FQNEAQ. J was trimmed by 2 bases and V by 4 bases; bases with no gene match: 5. This CDR3 is CASSSKTGTYEQYF. The DNA of the CDR3 is TGTGCCAGCAGCTCCAAGACAGGGACCTACGAGCAGTACTTC.

This clone was observed a single time. As DNA, the CDR3 is TGTGCCAGCAGTCCTCAGACAGAGCAGTACTTC. Its translation: CASSPQTEQYF. The chain is built from TRBV28 and TRBJ2-7; D is unclear. This CDR3 is built from 11 residues. V lost 5 bases, J lost 7 bases, and 9 bases lay in between. Germline CDR1 is MDHEN and CDR2 is SYDVKM.

The J gene is TRBJ2-3, the V gene TRBV5-5; D gene uncertain. With 4 bases removed from V and 1 base from J, the gap between germline ends came to 16 bases. The CDR3 contains 16 residues. In germline, CDR1 is SGHKS, CDR2 YYEKEE (reference sequence). CDR3 sequence reads: CASSLLWSAGTDTQYF. For the CDR3, the DNA is TGTGCCAGCAGCCTCCTTTGGTCGGCGGGCACAGATACGCAGTATTTT.